These 23 T cell receptor beta chains were sequenced from one sample in a study of shared clonotypes between healthy human individuals. The protocol was immunoSEQ multiplex PCR, while the TCRdb copy is restricted to in-frame clones and leaves out a portion. Here the sample spans hundreds of thousands of clones, about 95% being singletons. Sequencing input: naive CD4+ T cells sorted from blood. Stated subset: CD45RA+ positively selected. These receptors all stem from a woman under 40 in good health.

V and J are TRBV27 and TRBJ2-1; TRBD2 agrees at 12 bases. Germline V gene sequence: CDR1 MNHEY, CDR2 SMNVEV (reference sequence). The CDR3 totals 15 residues. J lost 10 bases, V lost 2 bases, and 6 bases had no gene match. The CDR3 region is CASSLGLAGGKEQFF. The CDR3 DNA follows: TGTGCCAGCAGTTTAGGTCTAGCGGGAGGGAAAGAGCAGTTCTTC.

CDR3 nucleotides: TGTGCCAGCAGCATTTTAGAACAAAGTCGGGCCAACGTCCTGACTTTC. Translating it yields CASSILEQSRANVLTF. The J gene is TRBJ2-6, the V gene TRBV7-7, with D unresolved. Between the trimmed V and J ends, which lost 5 bases and 5 bases, there was a span of 16 bases. Germline CDR1 and CDR2: SSHAT and FNYEAQ (reference sequence). This CDR3 is built from 16 residues.

The rearrangement joins TRBV28 to TRBJ1-5; 9 bases line up with TRBD1. The trim removed 4 bases at V and 2 bases at J, leaving 15 bases unmatched. Germline values: CDR1 MDHEN, CDR2 SYDVKM. CDR3 length: 19 amino acids. The CDR3 nucleotides are TGTGCCAGCAGTTCCCCGGGACAGGGCTTGATATTTGGCAATCAGCCCCAGCATTTT. It encodes CASSSPGQGLIFGNQPQHF.

V usage is TRBV28 and J usage is TRBJ1-2; D not resolved. The germline V gene has CDR1 MDHEN and CDR2 SYDVKM. V was clipped by 8 bases and J by 3 bases, with 10 bases between them. The CDR3 runs 12 residues. This chain's CDR3 is CASGNFHYGYTF. CDR3 in DNA: TGTGCCAGCGGGAACTTTCACTATGGCTACACCTTC.

The genes are TRBV12-5 and TRBJ2-1; no clear D gene. Trimming removed 0 bases at V and 8 bases at J, with 17 bases between. The CDR3 runs to 16 residues. The germline V gene encodes CDR1 LGHNT and CDR2 FRNRAP. The CDR3 here is CASGLVIGGIGDEQFF. As DNA, the CDR3 is TGTGCTAGTGGTTTGGTAATCGGCGGAATTGGGGATGAGCAGTTCTTC.

This clone has more than one count but fewer than ten. The chain joins TRBV7-8 to TRBJ1-5, with D unclear. V lost 2 bases and J 4 bases, leaving 9 bases between the germline ends. The germline gives CDR1 SGHVS, CDR2 FQNEAQ. The CDR3 is 14 residues long. In nucleotides, the CDR3 is TGTGCCAGCAGCTTAACGGGCTTGAATCAGCCCCAGCATTTT. Protein product: CASSLTGLNQPQHF. Full variable domain (rest looked up from reference TRBV7-8 and TRBJ1-5): GAGVSQSPRYKVAKRGQDVALRCDPISGHVSLFWYQQALGQGPEFLTYFQNEAQLDKSGLPSDRFFAERPEGSVSTLKIQRTQQEDSAVYLCASSLTGLNQPQHFGDGTRLSIL.

The chain joins TRBV7-9 to TRBJ2-7, with D tentatively TRBD2 (6 bases). The CDR3 covers 16 residues. Trimming took 5 bases from V and 3 from J, leaving 20 bases between them. Per the germline V gene, CDR1 is SEHNR and CDR2 is FQNEAQ (reference sequence). CDR3 residues: CASSTSPWRDDYEQYF. CDR3 coding DNA: TGTGCCAGCAGCACCTCACCCTGGCGGGACGACTACGAGCAGTACTTC.

The rearrangement links TRBV7-9 to TRBJ1-2; no firm D call. The CDR3 has 11 amino acids. Germline lookup yields CDR1 SEHNR and CDR2 FQNEAQ (reference sequence). V lost 5 bases and J 6 bases, leaving 7 bases between the germline ends. CDR3 residues: CASSLNHGYTF. CDR3 nucleotides: TGTGCCAGCAGCCTCAACCATGGCTACACCTTC.

V and J are TRBV14 and TRBJ1-1; 7 bases match TRBD1. Trimming cost V 4 bases and J 0 bases; bases outside gene matches: 11. The germline CDR1 and CDR2 sequences are SGHDN and FVKESK. This CDR3 region has 17 residues. The CDR3 DNA follows: TGTGCCAGCAGCCGGGGACCGGGACAGACTATGAACACTGAAGCTTTCTTT. This encodes CASSRGPGQTMNTEAFF.

V usage is TRBV29-1 and J usage is TRBJ2-5, with D unclear. The CDR3 spans 10 residues. Germline-derived CDR1 and CDR2 are SQVTM and ANQGSEA. V gave up 4 bases and J gave up 4 bases, with 4 bases separating them. CDR3 sequence (DNA): TGCAGCGTTGCGGTAGAGACCCAGTACTTC. This gives the protein CSVAVETQYF. Drawing the rest from reference TRBV29-1 and TRBJ2-5, the complete variable domain is SAVISQKPSRDICQRGTSLTIQCQVDSQVTMMFWYRQQPGQSLTLIATANQGSEATYESGFVIDKFPISRPNLTFSTLTVSNMSPEDSSIYLCSVAVETQYFGPGTRLLVL.

This chain joins TRBV28 and TRBJ2-7; 7 bases map to TRBD2. This CDR3 has 14 residues. J gave up 3 bases and V 5 bases, and 7 bases lay outside the gene matches. Germline V gives CDR1 MDHEN, CDR2 SYDVKM. This CDR3 reads CASSRREGRYEQYF. The CDR3 bases are TGTGCCAGCAGTAGGAGGGAGGGCCGCTACGAGCAGTACTTC.

The V gene is TRBV19, the J gene TRBJ2-7; perhaps D is TRBD1 or TRBD2 (7 bases each). Germline CDR1 reads LNHDA; CDR2 reads SQIVND (reference sequence). This CDR3 is built from 14 residues. Trimming cost V 6 bases and J 6 bases, with 18 bases left between them. The CDR3 DNA reads TGTGCCAGTAGGCGCTCAGGGGGGGTCCGCGAGCAGTACTTC. Translation: CASRRSGGVREQYF.

This chain joins TRBV28 and TRBJ2-1; D gene uncertain. The germline V gene has CDR1 MDHEN and CDR2 SYDVKM. The CDR3 loop spans 12 amino acids. Trimming took 4 bases from V and 9 from J, leaving 10 bases between them. In DNA, the CDR3 is TGTGCCAGCAGTTCTACGTTGGGTGAGCAGTTCTTC. Translation: CASSSTLGEQFF.

This clone has just one count. In DNA, the CDR3 is TGTGCCAGCAGCTTAGTGCAGGATGGCTACACCTTC. The encoded protein is CASSLVQDGYTF. This chain links TRBV7-2 with TRBJ1-2; D gene unclear. V lost 1 base to trimming and J lost 6 bases, with 6 bases between them. The CDR3 has 12 residues. Per the germline V gene, CDR1 is SGHTA and CDR2 is FQGNSA.

The chain joins TRBV2 to TRBJ2-6; 10 nucleotides agree with TRBD1. V was clipped by 7 bases and J by 4 bases; unmatched bases: 7. CDR1 is SNHLY and CDR2 is FYNNEI in the germline V gene. The CDR3 length is 16 residues. The DNA for the CDR3 is TGTGCCAGCAAGAGGGACAGGGGCACCGGGGCCAACGTCCTGACTTTC. It codes for CASKRDRGTGANVLTF.

V usage is TRBV5-1 and J usage is TRBJ2-3; D tentatively reads TRBD1 or TRBD2 (6 bases each). This CDR3 is 17 amino acids long. CDR1 is SGHRS and CDR2 is YFSETQ in the germline V gene. V was cut by 4 bases and J by 1 base, with 19 bases left in between. The CDR3 spells CASSLHRGRVGTDTQYF. DNA of the CDR3: TGCGCCAGCAGCCTCCATCGGGGGCGGGTGGGCACAGATACGCAGTATTTT.

The chain links TRBV15 to TRBJ1-5; D is ambiguous. V was shortened by 5 bases and J by 1 base, with 6 bases between the two germline ends. The CDR3 runs to 13 residues. The germline V gene encodes CDR1 LNHNV and CDR2 YYDKDF (reference sequence). The CDR3, as DNA: TGTGCCACCAGCGTCCGAAGCAATCAGCCCCAGCATTTT. Its protein product is CATSVRSNQPQHF.

This chain connects TRBV4-2 to TRBJ1-4; possible D gene TRBD1, 6 bases. This CDR3 region has 16 residues. CDR1 is LGHNA and CDR2 is YNFKEQ in the germline V gene. Trimming pared 4 bases from V and 4 bases from J, leaving 16 bases between. The CDR3 DNA is TGTGCCAGCAGCCCCGCATTAAACAGGGTTAATGAAAAACTGTTTTTT. This translates into CASSPALNRVNEKLFF.

This clone was counted a single time. This chain links TRBV13 with TRBJ2-7; D remains ambiguous. This CDR3 is 17 amino acids long. The ends were cut back, 6 bases at V and 4 bases at J, with 25 bases in the middle. Germline CDR1 and CDR2: PRHDT and FYEKMQ (reference sequence). CDR3 in amino acids: CASRRRSTRLLGYEQYF. The CDR3 DNA follows: TGTGCCAGCAGACGAAGGTCTACGCGGCTTTTGGGGTACGAGCAGTACTTC.

For this clone: Other DNA sequences in this specimen translate into the identical CDR3. The rearrangement links TRBV18 to TRBJ2-5; D might be TRBD1 or TRBD2, each matching 5 bases. This CDR3 comprises 15 residues. Trimming left V 1 base short and J 1 base short, with 10 bases between. Per the germline V gene, CDR1 is KGHSH and CDR2 is LQKENI. CDR3 loop: CASSPRGTLQETQYF. The CDR3 DNA follows: TGTGCCAGCTCACCACGGGGGACCCTCCAAGAGACCCAGTACTTC.

The gene calls are TRBV10-3 and TRBJ1-5, with a possible D match to TRBD1 (6 bases). The CDR3 runs to 17 residues. Trimming left V 2 bases short and J 2 bases short, with 16 bases between. Per the germline V gene, CDR1 is ENHRY and CDR2 is SYGVKD. The CDR3 protein is CAISERGGRGGNQPQHF. The CDR3 DNA sequence: TGTGCCATCAGTGAGAGGGGGGGTCGGGGCGGCAATCAGCCCCAGCATTTT.

The rearrangement links TRBV7-9 to TRBJ2-2, with unresolved D. Deletions cut 1 base from V and 1 base from J, with 10 bases between. Germline CDR1 is SEHNR and CDR2 is FQNEAQ (reference sequence). The CDR3 runs 16 residues. In DNA form, the CDR3 reads TGTGCCAGCAGCTTAGGCGAGGACGGGAACACCGGGGAGCTGTTTTTT. Protein sequence: CASSLGEDGNTGELFF.

The CDR3 DNA reads TGTGCCAGCAGTCCGGGACAGGAAAATTCACCCCTCCACTTT. Amino acid sequence: CASSPGQENSPLHF. The chain joins TRBV6-5 to TRBJ1-6; 8 bases are a match to TRBD1. The CDR3 contains 14 residues. V trimming: 5 bases; J trimming: 7 bases; junction bases outside the gene matches: 4. Germline V gives CDR1 MNHEY, CDR2 SVGAGI.